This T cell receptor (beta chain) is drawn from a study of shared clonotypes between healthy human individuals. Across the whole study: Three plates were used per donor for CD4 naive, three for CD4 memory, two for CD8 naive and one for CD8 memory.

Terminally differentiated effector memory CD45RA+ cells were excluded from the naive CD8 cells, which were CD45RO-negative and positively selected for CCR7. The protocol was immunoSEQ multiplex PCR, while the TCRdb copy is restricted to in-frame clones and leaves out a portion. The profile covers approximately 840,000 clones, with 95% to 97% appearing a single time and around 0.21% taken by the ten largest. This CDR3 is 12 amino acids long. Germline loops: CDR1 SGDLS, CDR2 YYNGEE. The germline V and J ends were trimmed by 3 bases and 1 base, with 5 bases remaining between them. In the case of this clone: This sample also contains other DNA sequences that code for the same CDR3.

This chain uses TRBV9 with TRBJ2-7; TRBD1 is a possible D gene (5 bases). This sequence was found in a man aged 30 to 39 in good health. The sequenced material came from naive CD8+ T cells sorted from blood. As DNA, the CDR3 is TGTGCCAGCAGCGGACAGTCCTACGAGCAGTACTTC. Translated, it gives CASSGQSYEQYF. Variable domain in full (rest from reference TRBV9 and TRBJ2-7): DSGVTQTPKHLITATGQRVTLRCSPRSGDLSVYWYQQSLDQGLQFLIQYYNGEERAKGNILERFSAQQFPDLHSELNLSSLELGDSALYFCASSGQSYEQYFGPGTRLTVT.